The count of the clone carrying this TCR beta chain is one. These data come from a study of T cells in Graves' hyperthyroidism and ophthalmopathy. Study at large: It was at initial diagnosis, before any treatment, that peripheral blood was collected.

The CDR3 regions of TCR beta were amplified from RNA transcripts. An initial round of RT-PCR targeting the TCR CDR3 relied on the HTBI primer set. Via MiXCR, TCRdb re-called the multiplex PCR reads, giving one row per CDR3 protein. The sample carries around 400,000 distinct CDR3 sequences, approximately 25% recorded once. Source material: blood. This receptor was identified in a man aged 50-60 years with Graves' hyperthyroidism.

CDR3 coding DNA: TGCGCCAGCAGCCCGGGACACGCGCCCGATGGCTACACCTTC. Translating it yields CASSPGHAPDGYTF. This chain links TRBV5-1 with TRBJ1-2; TRBD1 might be the D (6 bases). Germline loops: CDR1 SGHRS, CDR2 YFSETQ. There are 14 residues in the CDR3. The V and J ends lost 4 bases and 6 bases respectively, with 16 bases between them.